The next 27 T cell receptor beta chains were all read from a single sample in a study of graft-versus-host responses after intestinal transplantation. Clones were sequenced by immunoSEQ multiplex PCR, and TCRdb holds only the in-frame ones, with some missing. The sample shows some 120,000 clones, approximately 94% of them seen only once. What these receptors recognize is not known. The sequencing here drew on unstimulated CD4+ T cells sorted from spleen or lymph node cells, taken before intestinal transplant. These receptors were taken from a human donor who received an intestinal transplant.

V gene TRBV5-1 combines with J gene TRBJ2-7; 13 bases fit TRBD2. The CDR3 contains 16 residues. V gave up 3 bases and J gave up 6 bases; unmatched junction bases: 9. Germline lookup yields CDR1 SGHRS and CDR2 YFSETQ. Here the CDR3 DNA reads TGCGCCAGCAGCTGGGGGAGTACTAGCGGGGGGGCCGAGCAGTACTTC. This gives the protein CASSWGSTSGGAEQYF.

CDR3 sequence reads: CASSEQGGSTDTQYF. The CDR3, as DNA: TGTGCCAGCAGCGAACAGGGGGGGAGCACAGATACGCAGTATTTT. This rearrangement joins TRBV6-4 to TRBJ2-3, with D tentatively TRBD1 (8 bases). CDR1 and CDR2 from the germline V gene are MRHNA and SNTAGT. V was pared by 6 bases and J by 0 bases, with 13 bases between. This CDR3 spans 15 amino acids.

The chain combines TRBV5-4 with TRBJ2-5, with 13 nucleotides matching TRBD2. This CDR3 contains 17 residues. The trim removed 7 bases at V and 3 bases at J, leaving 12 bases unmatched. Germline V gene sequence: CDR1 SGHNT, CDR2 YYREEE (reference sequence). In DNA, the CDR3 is TGTGCCAGCTACTCGGGACTAGCGGGGAACTTAGAAGAGACCCAGTACTTC. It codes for CASYSGLAGNLEETQYF.

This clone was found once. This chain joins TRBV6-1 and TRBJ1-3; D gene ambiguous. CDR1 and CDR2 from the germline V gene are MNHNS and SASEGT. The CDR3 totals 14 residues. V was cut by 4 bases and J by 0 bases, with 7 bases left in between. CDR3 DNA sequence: TGTGCCAGCAGTGTAAGCGGCTCTGGAAACACCATATATTTT. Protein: CASSVSGSGNTIYF.

The CDR3 region is CASIPTGGNEAFF. CDR3 coding DNA: TGTGCCAGCATCCCCACAGGGGGCAATGAAGCTTTCTTT. This chain joins TRBV27 and TRBJ1-1; 9 bases agree with TRBD1. The V and J ends lost 7 bases and 7 bases, in that order; junction bases with no gene match: 7. CDR3 size: 13 residues. In germline, CDR1 is MNHEY, CDR2 SMNVEV (reference sequence).

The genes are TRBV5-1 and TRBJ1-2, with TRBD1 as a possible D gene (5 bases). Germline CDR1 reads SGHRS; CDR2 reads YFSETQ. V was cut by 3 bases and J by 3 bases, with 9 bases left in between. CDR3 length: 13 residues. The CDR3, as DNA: TGCGCCAGCAGCTACGACAGCGACTATGGCTACACCTTC. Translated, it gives CASSYDSDYGYTF.

Here the CDR3 DNA reads TGTGCCAGCTCACCCCTGGGACTAGCGGGGGGGCCAACGGAGACCCAGTACTTC. This encodes CASSPLGLAGGPTETQYF. The chain is built from TRBV18 and TRBJ2-5; 16 nucleotides agree with TRBD2. CDR3 length: 18 amino acids. CDR1 KGHSH and CDR2 LQKENI come from the germline V gene. The junction had 9 bases not matched to a gene; V was cut back by 3 bases and J by 5 bases. The full variable domain, with the rest looked up from reference TRBV18 and TRBJ2-5, is NAGVMQNPRHLVRRRGQEARLRCSPMKGHSHVYWYRQLPEEGLKFMVYLQKENIIDESGMPKERFSAEFPKEGPSILRIQQVVRGDSAAYFCASSPLGLAGGPTETQYFGPGTRLLVL.

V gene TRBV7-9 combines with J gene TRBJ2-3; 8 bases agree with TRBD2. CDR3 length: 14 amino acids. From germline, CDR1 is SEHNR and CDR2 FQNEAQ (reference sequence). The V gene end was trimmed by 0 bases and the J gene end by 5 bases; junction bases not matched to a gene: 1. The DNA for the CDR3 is TGTGCCAGCAGCTTAGCCCTAGCGGGAGATACGCAGTATTTT. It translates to CASSLALAGDTQYF.

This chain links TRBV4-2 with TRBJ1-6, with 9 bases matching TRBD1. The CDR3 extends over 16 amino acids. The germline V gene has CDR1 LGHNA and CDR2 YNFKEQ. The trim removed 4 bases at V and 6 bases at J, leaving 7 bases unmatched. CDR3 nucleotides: TGTGCCAGCAGCCTCCGGGACAGGGAGGCTAATTCACCCCTCCACTTT. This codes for CASSLRDREANSPLHF.

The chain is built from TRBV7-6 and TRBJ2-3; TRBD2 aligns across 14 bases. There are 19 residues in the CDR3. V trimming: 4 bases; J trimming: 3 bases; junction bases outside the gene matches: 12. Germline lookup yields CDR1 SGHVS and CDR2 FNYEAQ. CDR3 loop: CASSSGPGLAGDWTDTQYF. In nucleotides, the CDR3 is TGTGCCAGCAGCTCCGGGCCGGGACTAGCGGGGGATTGGACAGATACGCAGTATTTT.

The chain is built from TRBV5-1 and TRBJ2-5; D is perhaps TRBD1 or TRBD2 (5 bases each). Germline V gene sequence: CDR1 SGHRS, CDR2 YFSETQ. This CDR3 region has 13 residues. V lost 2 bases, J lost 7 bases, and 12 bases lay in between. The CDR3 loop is CASSFGGSGTQYF. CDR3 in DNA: TGCGCCAGCAGCTTTGGGGGTTCGGGGACCCAGTACTTC.

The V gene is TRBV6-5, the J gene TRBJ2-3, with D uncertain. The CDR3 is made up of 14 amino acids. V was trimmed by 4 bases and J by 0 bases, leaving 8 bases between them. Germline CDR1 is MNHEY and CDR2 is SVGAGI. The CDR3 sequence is CASSSTRSTDTQYF. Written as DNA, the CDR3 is TGTGCCAGCAGTTCCACCCGTAGCACAGATACGCAGTATTTT.

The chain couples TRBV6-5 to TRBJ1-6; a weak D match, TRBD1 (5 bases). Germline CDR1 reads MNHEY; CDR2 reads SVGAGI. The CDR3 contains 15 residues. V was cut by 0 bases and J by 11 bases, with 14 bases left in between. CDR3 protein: CASSYSWQGGPPLHF. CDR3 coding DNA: TGTGCCAGCAGTTACTCGTGGCAGGGAGGGCCACCCCTCCACTTT.

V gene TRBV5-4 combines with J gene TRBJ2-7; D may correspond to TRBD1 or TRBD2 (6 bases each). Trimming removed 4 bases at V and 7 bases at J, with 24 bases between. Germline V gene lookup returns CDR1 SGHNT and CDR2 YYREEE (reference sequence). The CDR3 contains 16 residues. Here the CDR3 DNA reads TGTGCCAGCAGCCCGGGGGCAACGGGGGCGTCTAGGGAGCAGTACTTC. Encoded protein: CASSPGATGASREQYF.

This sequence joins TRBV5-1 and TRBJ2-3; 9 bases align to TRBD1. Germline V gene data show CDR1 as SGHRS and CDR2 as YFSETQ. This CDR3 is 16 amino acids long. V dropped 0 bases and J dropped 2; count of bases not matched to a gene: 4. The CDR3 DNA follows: TGCGCCAGCAGCTTGGAGACAGGGGGTCTCACAGATACGCAGTATTTT. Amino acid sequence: CASSLETGGLTDTQYF.

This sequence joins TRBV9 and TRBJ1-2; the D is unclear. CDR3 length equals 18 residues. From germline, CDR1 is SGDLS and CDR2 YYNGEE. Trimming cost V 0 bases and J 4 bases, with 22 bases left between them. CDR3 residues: CASSVGPGTSGASYGYTF. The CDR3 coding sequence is TGTGCCAGCAGCGTAGGTCCGGGAACTTCAGGAGCGTCCTATGGCTACACCTTC.

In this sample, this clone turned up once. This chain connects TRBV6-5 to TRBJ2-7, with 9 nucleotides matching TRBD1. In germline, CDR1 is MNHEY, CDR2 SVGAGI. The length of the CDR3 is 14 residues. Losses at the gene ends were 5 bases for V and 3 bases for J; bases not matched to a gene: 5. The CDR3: CASSRDRAIYEQYF. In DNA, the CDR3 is TGTGCCAGCAGTAGGGACAGGGCTATCTACGAGCAGTACTTC.

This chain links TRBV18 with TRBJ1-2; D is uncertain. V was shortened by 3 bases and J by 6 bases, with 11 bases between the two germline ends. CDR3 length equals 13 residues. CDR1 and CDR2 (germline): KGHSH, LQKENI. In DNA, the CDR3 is TGTGCCAGCTCACCTGACCAGAGTCATGGCTACACCTTC. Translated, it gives CASSPDQSHGYTF.

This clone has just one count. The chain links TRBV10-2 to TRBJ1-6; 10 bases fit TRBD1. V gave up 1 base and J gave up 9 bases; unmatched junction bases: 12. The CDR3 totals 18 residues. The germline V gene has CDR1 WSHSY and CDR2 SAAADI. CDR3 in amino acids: CASSEYPPGQGRPSPLHF. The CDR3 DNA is TGCGCCAGCAGTGAGTACCCTCCGGGACAGGGGAGGCCTTCACCCCTCCACTTT.

The CDR3: CAISDFRTSSHEQFF. In DNA, the CDR3 is TGTGCCATCAGTGATTTCCGGACTAGTAGTCATGAGCAGTTCTTC. V is TRBV10-3 and J is TRBJ2-1, with 7 bases matching TRBD2. The CDR3 is 15 residues long. V shed 3 bases and J 8 bases; nucleotides not matched to a gene: 10. The germline CDR1 and CDR2 sequences are ENHRY and SYGVKD.

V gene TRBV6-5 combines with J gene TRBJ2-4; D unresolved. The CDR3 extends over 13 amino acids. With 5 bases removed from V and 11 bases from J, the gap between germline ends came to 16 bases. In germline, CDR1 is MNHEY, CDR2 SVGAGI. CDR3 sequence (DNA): TGTGCCAGCAGTCCCCTTCTCGACGGGCTTCAGTACTTC. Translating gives CASSPLLDGLQYF.

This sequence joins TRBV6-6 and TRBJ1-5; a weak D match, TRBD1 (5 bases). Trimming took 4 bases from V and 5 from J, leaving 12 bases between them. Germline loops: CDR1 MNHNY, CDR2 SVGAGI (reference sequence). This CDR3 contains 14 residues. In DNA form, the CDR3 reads TGTGCCAGCAGTTTTGAGAGGGACGATCAGCCCCAGCATTTT. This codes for CASSFERDDQPQHF.

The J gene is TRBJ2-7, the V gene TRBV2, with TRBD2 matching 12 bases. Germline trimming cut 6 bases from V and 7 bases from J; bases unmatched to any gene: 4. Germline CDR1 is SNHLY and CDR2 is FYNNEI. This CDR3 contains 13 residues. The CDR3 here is CASSGGLAGEQYF. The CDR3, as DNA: TGTGCCAGCAGCGGGGGACTAGCGGGTGAGCAGTACTTC.

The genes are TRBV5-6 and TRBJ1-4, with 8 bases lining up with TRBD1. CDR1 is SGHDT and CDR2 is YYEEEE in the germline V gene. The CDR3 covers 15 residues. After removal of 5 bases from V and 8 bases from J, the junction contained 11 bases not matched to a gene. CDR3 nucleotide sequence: TGTGCCAGCAGTCCTGCAGGGGGCAGTCGGGAAAAACTGTTTTTT. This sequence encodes CASSPAGGSREKLFF.

The CDR3 DNA reads TGTGCCAGCAGCCAAGACCGGGGCACAGATACGCAGTATTTT. The encoded protein is CASSQDRGTDTQYF. V usage is TRBV4-2 and J usage is TRBJ2-3; D unclear. The CDR3 extends over 14 amino acids. Germline V gives CDR1 LGHNA, CDR2 YNFKEQ. With 0 bases removed from V and 1 base from J, the gap between germline ends came to 5 bases.

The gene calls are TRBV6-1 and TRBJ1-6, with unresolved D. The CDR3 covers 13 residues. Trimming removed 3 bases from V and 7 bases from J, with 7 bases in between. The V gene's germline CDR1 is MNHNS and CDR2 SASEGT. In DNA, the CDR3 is TGTGCCAGCAGTGATCGGGGAAATTCACCCCTCCACTTT. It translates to CASSDRGNSPLHF.

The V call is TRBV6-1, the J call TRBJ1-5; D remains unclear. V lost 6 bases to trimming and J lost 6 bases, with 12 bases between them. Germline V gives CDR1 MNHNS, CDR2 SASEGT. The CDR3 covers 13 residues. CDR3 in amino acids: CASSLGGSQPQHF. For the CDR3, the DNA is TGTGCCAGCAGCCTGGGTGGGAGTCAGCCCCAGCATTTT.